The 10 T cell receptor beta chains presented below share a single source sample, sequenced in a study of identifying expanded T cells in peripheral blood. Produced via immunoSEQ multiplex PCR; TCRdb's table is partial and in-frame only. Altogether about 100,000 clones are present, over 70% being singletons, with the ten largest covering 5.5%. The sequencing input was blood. The receptors come from a person aged 18 to 70 in good health.

This chain joins TRBV6-1 and TRBJ1-1; perhaps TRBD1 as D (6 bases). Trimming stripped 1 base from V and 0 bases from J, with 9 bases between. This CDR3 contains 15 residues. Germline CDR1 reads MNHNS; CDR2 reads SASEGT. In DNA, the CDR3 is TGTGCCAGCAGTGAAGATGAGGGGGTGAACACTGAAGCTTTCTTT. This translates into CASSEDEGVNTEAFF.

This clone was observed a handful of times. The rearrangement joins TRBV6-4 to TRBJ1-2; no reliable D call. This CDR3 spans 12 amino acids. Trimming removed 2 bases at V and 7 bases at J, with 8 bases between. CDR1 is MRHNA, CDR2 SNTAGT, per germline. In nucleotides, the CDR3 is TGTGCCAGCAGTGACAGACTCGGTGGCTACACCTTC. Residues: CASSDRLGGYTF.

J is TRBJ1-1 and V is TRBV29-1; D is possibly TRBD1 (6 bases). Trimming removed 6 bases at V and 5 bases at J, with 16 bases between. CDR1 is SQVTM and CDR2 is ANQGSEA in the germline V gene. CDR3 length equals 13 residues. CDR3 region: CSVPGGARTEAFF. CDR3 in DNA: TGCAGCGTCCCTGGGGGGGCGAGAACTGAAGCTTTCTTT.

The chain links TRBV7-9 to TRBJ2-1; D is unclear. Germline lookup yields CDR1 SEHNR and CDR2 FQNEAQ (reference sequence). The CDR3 has 13 residues. Trimming took 2 bases from V and 6 from J, leaving 8 bases between them. CDR3 coding DNA: TGTGCCAGCAGCTTAAGGGTCAGCAATGAGCAGTTCTTC. Protein: CASSLRVSNEQFF. Full variable domain (rest looked up from reference TRBV7-9 and TRBJ2-1): DTGVSQNPRHKITKRGQNVTFRCDPISEHNRLYWYRQTLGQGPEFLTYFQNEAQLEKSRLLSDRFSAERPKGSFSTLEIQRTEQGDSAMYLCASSLRVSNEQFFGPGTRLTVL.

The chain joins TRBV11-2 to TRBJ2-7; 8 bases agree with TRBD2. The CDR3 sequence is 15 residues long. V lost 1 base and J lost 2; bases outside the gene matches: 4. Germline V gene lookup returns CDR1 SGHAT and CDR2 FQNNGV. The CDR3 sequence is CASSLAGTRAYEQYF. Here the CDR3 DNA reads TGTGCCAGCAGCTTAGCGGGGACTAGAGCCTACGAGCAGTACTTC.

The chain recombines TRBV9 with TRBJ1-1; D perhaps matches TRBD1 (5 bases). V lost 4 bases and J 3 bases, leaving 16 bases between the germline ends. Germline-derived CDR1 and CDR2 are SGDLS and YYNGEE. The CDR3 has 15 amino acids. CDR3 sequence reads: CASSPYRGADTEAFF. The CDR3 DNA follows: TGTGCCAGCAGCCCCTACCGGGGCGCGGACACTGAAGCTTTCTTT.

This clone was seen just once. This rearrangement joins TRBV5-5 to TRBJ2-1; 8 nucleotides align to TRBD1. Germline CDR1 is SGHKS and CDR2 is YYEKEE (reference sequence). The CDR3 is 14 residues long. J gave up 1 base and V 5 bases, and 2 bases lay outside the gene matches. CDR3 DNA: TGTGCCAGCAGTTGGACAGGGTCCTACAATGAGCAGTTCTTC. Translating gives CASSWTGSYNEQFF.

The chain employs TRBV30 and TRBJ1-2; 8 bases match TRBD1. Germline V lookup: CDR1 GTSNPN, CDR2 SVGIG (reference sequence). The CDR3 is made up of 13 amino acids. The trim removed 3 bases at V and 10 bases at J, leaving 10 bases unmatched. The CDR3 nucleotides are TGTGCCTGGAGAGGACAGGGAATATCCACCTACACCTTC. Translating gives CAWRGQGISTYTF.

The V call is TRBV19, the J call TRBJ1-4; 7 nucleotides match TRBD1. The CDR3 runs to 15 residues. The germline V gene has CDR1 LNHDA and CDR2 SQIVND (reference sequence). V was pared by 4 bases and J by 2 bases, with 4 bases of the junction left unmatched. In nucleotides, the CDR3 is TGTGCCAGTAGTACCCCGACAGGGACTAATGAAAAACTGTTTTTT. Encoded protein: CASSTPTGTNEKLFF.

The V call is TRBV14, the J call TRBJ2-2; D gene ambiguous. This CDR3 contains 13 residues. Germline CDR1 and CDR2: SGHDN and FVKESK. V lost 1 base to trimming and J lost 8 bases, with 8 bases between them. CDR3 in DNA: TGTGCCAGCAGCCAAGGCGTTCAGGGGGAGCTGTTTTTT. This sequence encodes CASSQGVQGELFF.